The following is a TCR beta chain sequence with its context. No antigen is known for it. No qualities accompany the bases; no much larger clone lies one base away. Library preparation was by the immunoSEQ multiplex PCR assay. For most patients, genomic DNA was isolated with the Qiagen DNeasy Blood and Tissue Kit and sent frozen to Adaptive Biotechnologies for TCR sequencing. For most patients, high-throughput TCR-beta CDR3 sequencing of genomic DNA was performed by Adaptive Biotechnologies. Per the source publication's procedure: Adaptive's ImmunoSEQ software was the source of the TCR sequencing data for approximately 18 patients, while a few other patients were processed with MiXCR and VDJtools. CD4 versus CD8 sorting errors were corrected by removing sequences found in both subsets at a frequency ratio below 5:1. CDR3 nucleotide sequences shared between donor and recipient were removed because the origin of such sequences could not be assigned. At least 2-fold expansion over unstimulated cells and a minimum CFSE-low frequency of 0.002% (template counts) or 0.001% (read counts) were required for clones to be classified as alloreactive. Clones detected in sequenced pre-transplant spleen, lymph node, or MLR CFSE-low populations of the donor or recipient were defined as mappable. The cumulative frequency of alloreactive clones was calculated as a percentage of all sequences, weighted by copy number. This immuneACCESS table, as held by TCRdb, lists in-frame sequences with V and J called but not all clones. Of the missing ones, under half trace to an unresolved V gene in checked studies; the others have no known cause. Clonal size and the V and J genes are those of that table, whereas D and trimming came from the DNA. The sample table lists about 130,000 clones, nearly 95% of them with a count of one. Jointly, the top ten make up 0.19% of the sample.

The data belong to a study of graft-versus-host responses after intestinal transplantation (dated by TCRdb to the early 2020s). General notes on the study: The transplants that recipients received were multivisceral, liver-intestinal, or isolated intestinal. All recipients received anti-thymocyte globulin induction followed by maintenance tacrolimus and steroids for around 3 years. The cohort enrolled 24 intestinal transplant recipients, one of whom was a retransplant, and a few patients without pretransplant specimens were excluded. To identify alloreactive clones, pre-transplant mixed lymphocyte reaction products were sequenced and compared with unstimulated pre-transplant donor and recipient T cells. Rather than going through the commercial service, samples from three later patients were sequenced in-house on an Illumina MiSeq and processed with MiXCR. After intestinal transplantation, graft-versus-host and host-versus-graft alloreactive T cell clones were followed in the graft, circulation and bone marrow using bulk TCR-beta CDR3 sequencing. A peak of at least 4% donor T cells among recipient peripheral blood mononuclear cells was the definition used for donor T cell macrochimerism. Overall study results and their limits: Peak levels of circulating GvH clones were associated with declines in HvG clones early after transplant. GvH clones were detected in recipient bone marrow, and some appeared earlier in ileal mucosa or blood, consistent with an intestinal mucosal origin. The conclusions were limited by the relatively low number and heterogeneity of the intestinal transplant patients. In patients with donor T cell macrochimerism, the allografts had high GvH to HvG T cell clonal ratios.

Sequences WNHNN (CDR1) and SYGVQD (CDR2) are obtained from the germline V gene (reference sequence). The V and J ends are trimmed by 3 bases and 0 bases, leaving 12 bases between them. The CDR3, from cysteine to phenylalanine, totals 16 residues. CDR3 DNA is the only sequence kept; it has 48 bases, read in frame from the first base. The time point label corresponds to: cells obtained before transplantation from donor or recipient. CD3+CD4+ and CD3+CD8+ populations were FACS-sorted from unstimulated pre-transplant donor and recipient cells taken from spleen or lymph nodes. Sequences were derived from unstimulated CD4+ T cells sorted from spleen or lymph node cells, sampled before intestinal transplant. The TCR comes from a human donor who received an intestinal transplant. The V gene is TRBV10-1 and the J gene is TRBJ2-1; D gene: possibly TRBD2, on 7 matching bases. The sequenced DNA: TGCGCCAGCAGTGATGGGGGGGCAAGCTCCTACAATGAGCAGTTCTTC. Its protein is CASSDGGASSYNEQFF.